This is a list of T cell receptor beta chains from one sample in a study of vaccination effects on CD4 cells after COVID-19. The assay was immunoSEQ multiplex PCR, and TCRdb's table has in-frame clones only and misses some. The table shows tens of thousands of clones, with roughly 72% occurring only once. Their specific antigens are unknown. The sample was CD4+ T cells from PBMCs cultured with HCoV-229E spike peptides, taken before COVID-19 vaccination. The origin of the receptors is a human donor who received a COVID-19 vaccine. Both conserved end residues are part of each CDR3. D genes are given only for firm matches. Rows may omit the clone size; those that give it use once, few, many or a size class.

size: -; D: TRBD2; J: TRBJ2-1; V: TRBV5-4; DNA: TGTGCCAGCAGCGGACGAGCGGGGGGAAACAATGAGCAGTTCTTC; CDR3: CASSGRAGGNNEQFF
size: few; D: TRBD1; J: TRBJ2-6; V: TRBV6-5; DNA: TGTGCCGGACAGGTGAGCTCTGGGGCCAACGTCCTGACTTTC; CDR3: CAGQVSSGANVLTF
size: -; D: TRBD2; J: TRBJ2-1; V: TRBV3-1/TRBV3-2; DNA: TGTGCCAGCAGCCAAGAAGGGAGGGGCCGATTATACAATGAGCAGTTCTTC; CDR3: CASSQEGRGRLYNEQFF
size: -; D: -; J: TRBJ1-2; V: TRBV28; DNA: TGTGCCAGCAGTTCCAACTATGGCTACACCTTC; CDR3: CASSSNYGYTF
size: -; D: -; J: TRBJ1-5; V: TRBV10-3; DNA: TGTGCCATCAGTAGTGCGACAGGCTCCAATCAGCCCCAGCATTTT; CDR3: CAISSATGSNQPQHF
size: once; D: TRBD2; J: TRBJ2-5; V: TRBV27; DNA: TGTGCCAGCAGTCGAAAACCCGGGACTAGCGGGGGGGCCTGGGAGACCCAGTACTTC; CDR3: CASSRKPGTSGGAWETQYF
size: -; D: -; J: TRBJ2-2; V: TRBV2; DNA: TGTGCCAGCAGTGTTTTAGGGGAGCTGTTTTTT; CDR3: CASSVLGELFF
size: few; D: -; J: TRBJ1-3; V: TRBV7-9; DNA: TGTGCCAGCAGCCCAGTGGGGGGCTCCGCGGACACCATATATTTT; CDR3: CASSPVGGSADTIYF
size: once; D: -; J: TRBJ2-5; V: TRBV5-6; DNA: TGTGCCAGCAGCTTACAGGGTATGAGAGAGACCCAGTACTTC; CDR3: CASSLQGMRETQYF
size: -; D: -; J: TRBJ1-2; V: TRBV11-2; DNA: TGTGCCAGCAGCGCCTACAGGGTCGGCTATGGCTACACCTTC; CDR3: CASSAYRVGYGYTF
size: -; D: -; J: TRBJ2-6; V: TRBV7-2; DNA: TGTGCCAGCAGCTTAGCGGGGGCGGGGGCGAGTGGGGCCAACGTCCTGACTTTC; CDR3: CASSLAGAGASGANVLTF
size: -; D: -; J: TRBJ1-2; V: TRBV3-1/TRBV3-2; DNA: TGTGCCAGCAGCTCCGACAGCTCTAACTATGGCTACACCTTC; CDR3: CASSSDSSNYGYTF
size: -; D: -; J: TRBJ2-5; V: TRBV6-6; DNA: TGTGCCAGCAGTTACTCGCAGGGGTCCCAGTACTTC; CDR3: CASSYSQGSQYF
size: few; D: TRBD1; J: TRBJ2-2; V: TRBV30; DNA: TGTGCCTGGACAGCGGGACAGGGGAACACCGGGGAGCTGTTTTTT; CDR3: CAWTAGQGNTGELFF
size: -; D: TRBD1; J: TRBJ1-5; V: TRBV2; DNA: TGTGCCAGCAAATCGGGTGGAGGACAGGGGGCTAGCAATCAGCCCCAGCATTTT; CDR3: CASKSGGGQGASNQPQHF
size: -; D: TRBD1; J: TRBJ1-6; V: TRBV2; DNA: TGTGCCAGCAGTCCGACGGGACAGGTGGCTTCACCCCTCCACTTT; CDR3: CASSPTGQVASPLHF
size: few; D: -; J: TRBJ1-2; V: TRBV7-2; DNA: TGTGCCAGCAGCAAAGGACAGCTCTCGGGCTATGGCTACACCTTC; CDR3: CASSKGQLSGYGYTF
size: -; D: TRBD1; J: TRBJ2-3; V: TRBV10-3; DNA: TGTGCCATCAGTGAGCGCAGGGGGCTTGTAGATACGCAGTATTTT; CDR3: CAISERRGLVDTQYF
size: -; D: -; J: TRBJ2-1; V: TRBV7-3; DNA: TGTGCCAGCAGCTTAATTCGAAACGAGCAGTTCTTC; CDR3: CASSLIRNEQFF
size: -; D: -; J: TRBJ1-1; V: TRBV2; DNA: TGTGCCAGCAGTCAGTCGAGACAGATCGAGACTGAAGCTTTCTTT; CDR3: CASSQSRQIETEAFF
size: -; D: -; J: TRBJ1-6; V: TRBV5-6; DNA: TGTGCCAGCAGCTTGATGGACCGTAATTCACCCCTCCACTTT; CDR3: CASSLMDRNSPLHF
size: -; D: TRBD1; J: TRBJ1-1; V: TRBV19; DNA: TGTGCCAGTACCTCGGGACAGACGAACACTGAAGCTTTCTTT; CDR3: CASTSGQTNTEAFF
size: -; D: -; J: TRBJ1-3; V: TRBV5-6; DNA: TGTGCCAGCAGCCGAGGCAACAGGGTAGCCTCTGGAAACACCATATATTTT; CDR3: CASSRGNRVASGNTIYF
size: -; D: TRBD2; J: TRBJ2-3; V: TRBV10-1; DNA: TGCGCCAGCAGTGAGGAGCGGGGGAGGACAGATACGCAGTATTTT; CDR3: CASSEERGRTDTQYF
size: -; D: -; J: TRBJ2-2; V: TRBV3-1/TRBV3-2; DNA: TGTGCCAGCAGCCCCGTGGGGGGGCGCCAAACCGGGGAGCTGTTTTTT; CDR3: CASSPVGGRQTGELFF
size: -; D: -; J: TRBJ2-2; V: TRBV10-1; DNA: TGCGCCAGCAGTGAGTCGAAGGCAGGGGCCGGGGAGCTGTTTTTT; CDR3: CASSESKAGAGELFF
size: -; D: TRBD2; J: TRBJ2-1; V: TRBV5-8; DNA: TGTGCCAGCAGCTTCCTAGCGGGGGCCGACAATGAGCAGTTCTTC; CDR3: CASSFLAGADNEQFF
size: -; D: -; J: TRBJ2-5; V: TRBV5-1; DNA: TGCGCCAGCAGCTTGGAGGGGGGGCCGAAGACCCAGTACTTC; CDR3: CASSLEGGPKTQYF
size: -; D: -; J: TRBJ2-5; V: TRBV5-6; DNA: TGTGCCAGCAGCATGACGCTAGAAGCCCAGTACTTC; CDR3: CASSMTLEAQYF
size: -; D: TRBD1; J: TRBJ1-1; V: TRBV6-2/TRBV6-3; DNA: TGTGCCAGCAGTTACCGGACAGGGCCTGGTGAAGCTTTCTTT; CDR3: CASSYRTGPGEAFF
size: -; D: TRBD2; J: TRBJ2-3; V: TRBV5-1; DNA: TGCGCCTCAACCCGGGCGCGGGGGATGGAAGATACGCAGTATTTT; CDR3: CASTRARGMEDTQYF
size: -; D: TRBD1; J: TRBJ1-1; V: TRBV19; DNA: TGTGCCAGTAACCCTCCGGGACAGGCAGGGAACACTGAAGCTTTCTTT; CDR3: CASNPPGQAGNTEAFF
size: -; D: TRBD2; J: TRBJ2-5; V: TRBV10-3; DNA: TGTGCCATCATGGACCCATCGGGAGGAGAGACCCAGTACTTC; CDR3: CAIMDPSGGETQYF
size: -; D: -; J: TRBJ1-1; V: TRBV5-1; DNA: TGCGCCAGCAGCTTGGGACTTAGGGGAACTGAAGCTTTCTTT; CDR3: CASSLGLRGTEAFF
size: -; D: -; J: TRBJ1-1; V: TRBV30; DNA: TGTGCCTGGAGTGTTTTAGTGAACACTGAAGCTTTCTTT; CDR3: CAWSVLVNTEAFF
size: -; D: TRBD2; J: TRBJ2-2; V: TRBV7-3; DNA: TGTGCCAGCAGCAAATTAGCGGGGGCAAACACCGGGGAGCTGTTTTTT; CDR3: CASSKLAGANTGELFF
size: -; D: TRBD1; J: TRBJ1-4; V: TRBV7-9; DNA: TGTGCCAGCAGCTCCGCAAGACAGGGGATAGGCGAAAAACTGTTTTTT; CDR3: CASSSARQGIGEKLFF
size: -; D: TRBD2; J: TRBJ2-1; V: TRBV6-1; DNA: TGTGCCAGCAGTGAACGGCCTAGCGGGGGGCTTACGAGCTCCTACAATGAGCAGTTCTTC; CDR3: CASSERPSGGLTSSYNEQFF
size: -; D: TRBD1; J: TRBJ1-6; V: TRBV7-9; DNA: TGTGCCAGCAGTTATATTTCCGGACAGGGTGGATCACCCCTCCACTTT; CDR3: CASSYISGQGGSPLHF
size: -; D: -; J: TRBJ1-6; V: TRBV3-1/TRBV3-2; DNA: TGTGCCAGCAGCCGGCAGGGAGGGTATAATTCACCCCTCCACTTT; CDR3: CASSRQGGYNSPLHF
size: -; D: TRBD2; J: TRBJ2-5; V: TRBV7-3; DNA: TGTGCCAGCAGCGCGGGACTAGCGGGGGCCCCAGTTGAGACCCAGTACTTC; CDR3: CASSAGLAGAPVETQYF
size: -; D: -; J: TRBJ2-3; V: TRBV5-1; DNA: TGCGCCAGCAGCGCCCCGCAGGAGACTAGCACAGATACGCAGTATTTT; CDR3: CASSAPQETSTDTQYF
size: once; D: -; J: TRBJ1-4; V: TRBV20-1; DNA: TGCAGTGCTAGCTACGGAGAAAAACTGTTTTTT; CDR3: CSASYGEKLFF
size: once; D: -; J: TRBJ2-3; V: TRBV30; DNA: TGTGCCTGGAGTACCGACAGGTTCACAGATACGCAGTATTTT; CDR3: CAWSTDRFTDTQYF
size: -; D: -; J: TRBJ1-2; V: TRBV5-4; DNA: TGTGCCAGCAGCTCCCCTGGGTCTAACTATGGCTACACCTTC; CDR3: CASSSPGSNYGYTF
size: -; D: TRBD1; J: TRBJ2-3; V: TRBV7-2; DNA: TGTGCCAGCAGCTCCGTGGGGACAGGGTCAGATACGCAGTATTTT; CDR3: CASSSVGTGSDTQYF
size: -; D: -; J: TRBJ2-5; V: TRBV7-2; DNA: TGTGCCAGCAGCTTAGCCGGGCCTAAAGAGACCCAGTACTTC; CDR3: CASSLAGPKETQYF
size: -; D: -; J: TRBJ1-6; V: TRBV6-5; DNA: TGTGCCAGCAGTTACGGGGTTTCACCCCTCCACTTT; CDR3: CASSYGVSPLHF
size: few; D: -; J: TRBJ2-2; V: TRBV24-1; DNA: TGTGCCACCAGCACCGGCGCCGGGGAGCTGTTTTTT; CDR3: CATSTGAGELFF
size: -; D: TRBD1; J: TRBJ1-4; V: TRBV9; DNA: TGTGCCAGCAGCGCGGGACAGGGGTACGCAACTAATGAAAAACTGTTTTTT; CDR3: CASSAGQGYATNEKLFF
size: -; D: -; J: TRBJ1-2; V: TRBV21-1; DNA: TGTGCCAGCAGCAAAGCAGGGGCAGGCGGCTACACCTTC; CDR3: CASSKAGAGGYTF
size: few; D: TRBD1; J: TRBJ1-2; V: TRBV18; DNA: TGTGCCAGCTCACTGCTGGGACAGGACATCTATGGCTACACCTTC; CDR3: CASSLLGQDIYGYTF